A selection of T cell receptor beta chains follows, all from one sample in a study of T-cell memory formation after mild COVID-19. Each CDR3 protein is one row after TCRdb ran MiXCR on the 5' RACE reads. The sample has 310,000 or so distinct CDR3 sequences, more than 15% seen once. The source material was PBMCs or a T cell subset sorted from them (not recorded which). The receptor set was obtained from a man aged 18 to 30 who had mild COVID-19 (a few samples of this study predate the infection). Cell type and time point are not known. Each CDR3 is given with its conserved first and last residue. D genes are given only for firm matches. Only some rows state a clone size, as once, few, many or a class for expanded clones.

CDR3 protein	CDR3 DNA	V gene	D gene	clone size	J gene
CASSVGPLSYEQYF	TGTGCCAGCAGCGTAGGCCCGCTTTCCTACGAGCAGTACTTC	TRBV9	NA	NA	TRBJ2-7
CASSWGRQETQYF	TGTGCCAGCAGTTGGGGGCGGCAAGAGACCCAGTACTTC	TRBV12-3/TRBV12-4	NA	few	TRBJ2-5
CASIRGPGSCFF	NA	TRBV10-1	NA	few	TRBJ2-2
CASQAANNEQFF	TGCGCCAGCCAGGCAGCGAACAATGAGCAGTTCTTC	TRBV4-1	NA	many	TRBJ2-1
CASSPDLGDSSYNEQFF	TGTGCCAGCAGCCCAGATTTGGGCGATAGCTCCTACAATGAGCAGTTCTTC	TRBV5-5	NA	NA	TRBJ2-1
CASSTRTGGDEQFF	TGTGCCAGCAGCACCCGGACGGGAGGTGATGAGCAGTTCTTC	TRBV7-2	TRBD2	NA	TRBJ2-1
CASSAGTALNEQFF	TGTGCCAGCAGTGCCGGGACCGCTCTTAATGAGCAGTTCTTC	TRBV12-3/TRBV12-4	NA	NA	TRBJ2-1
CASSPGQGGKYGYTF	TGTGCCAGCTCACCGGGCCAGGGGGGGAAGTATGGCTACACCTTC	TRBV18	TRBD1	once	TRBJ1-2
CASSLRDGGRGDTQYF	TGTGCCAGCAGTCTCCGCGACGGGGGGCGGGGAGATACGCAGTATTTT	TRBV27	NA	NA	TRBJ2-3
CASSWGAGASDGYTF	TGCGCCAGCAGCTGGGGGGCAGGGGCGTCGGATGGCTACACCTTC	TRBV5-1	NA	NA	TRBJ1-2
CASSPQSTNTEAFF	TGTGCCAGCAGCCCGCAATCTACGAACACTGAAGCTTTCTTT	TRBV7-3	NA	many	TRBJ1-1
CSAFGTSQNIQYF	TGCAGTGCTTTCGGGACTAGCCAAAACATTCAGTACTTC	TRBV20-1	TRBD2	NA	TRBJ2-4
CSARMSGRPNQPQHF	TGCAGTGCAAGGATGTCGGGTCGCCCCAATCAGCCCCAGCATTTT	TRBV20-1	NA	NA	TRBJ1-5
CASSFTDPGRYEQYF	TGTGCCAGCAGTTTCACGGACCCGGGGCGCTACGAGCAGTACTTC	TRBV6-6	NA	NA	TRBJ2-7
CASSPKMVNTEAFF	TGCGCCAGCAGCCCAAAAATGGTAAACACTGAAGCTTTCTTT	TRBV4-1	NA	few	TRBJ1-1
CASSKLGGSNYGYTF	TGTGCCAGCAGTAAACTGGGGGGTTCGAACTATGGCTACACCTTC	TRBV7-6	NA	NA	TRBJ1-2
CASSLLGDRGTEAFF	TGTGCCAGCAGTTTGCTTGGGGACAGGGGCACTGAAGCTTTCTTT	TRBV27	TRBD1	NA	TRBJ1-1
CASSVSSKDYEQYF	TGTGCCAGCAGCGTTAGCTCGAAAGACTACGAGCAGTACTTC	TRBV7-9	NA	NA	TRBJ2-7
CASSHRAGTEAFF	TGTGCCAGCTCCCACCGCGCAGGGACTGAAGCTTTCTTT	TRBV18	NA	few	TRBJ1-1
CASSSTGGLGSGNTIYF	TGTGCCAGCAGTTCGACAGGGGGTTTAGGCTCTGGAAACACCATATATTTT	TRBV12-3/TRBV12-4	TRBD1	NA	TRBJ1-3
CASSYRGRTSYTQYF	TGTGCCAGCTCCTACCGTGGGCGTACGAGCTATACGCAGTATTTT	TRBV6-6	NA	few	TRBJ2-3
CASSPLGQGGGELFF	TGTGCCAGCAGCCCTCTAGGACAGGGTGGCGGGGAGCTGTTTTTT	TRBV12-3/TRBV12-4	TRBD1	few	TRBJ2-2
CASSLAGGPGELFF	TGCGCCAGCAGCTTGGCAGGGGGCCCCGGGGAGCTGTTTTTT	TRBV5-1	TRBD1	many	TRBJ2-2
CASSKTGPNEQFF	TGTGCCAGCAGTAAAACCGGCCCAAATGAGCAGTTCTTC	TRBV27	NA	few	TRBJ2-1
CSVEDRDLYGYTF	TGCAGCGTTGAAGATCGGGACTTGTATGGCTACACCTTC	TRBV29-1	NA	few	TRBJ1-2
CASSYRAGEQYF	TGTGCCAGCAGTTACAGGGCTGGCGAGCAGTACTTC	TRBV6-5	NA	many	TRBJ2-7
CASSESGAETQYF	TGTGCCAGCAGTGAGTCGGGGGCAGAGACCCAGTACTTC	TRBV2	NA	NA	TRBJ2-5
CASSVAGGTPNTGELFF	TGTGCCAGCAGCGTAGCTGGGGGGACTCCGAACACCGGGGAGCTGTTTTTT	TRBV9	NA	NA	TRBJ2-2
CASSSASYSNQPQHF	TGTGCCAGCAGTTCCGCCAGTTATAGCAATCAGCCCCAGCATTTT	TRBV5-6	NA	few	TRBJ1-5
CSARVGGQEKLFF	TGCAGTGCTAGAGTAGGGGGTCAGGAAAAACTGTTTTTT	TRBV20-1	NA	few	TRBJ1-4
CASSDEAGGTDTQYF	TGTGCCAGCAGTGACGAAGCGGGGGGCACAGATACGCAGTATTTT	TRBV6-4	TRBD2	many	TRBJ2-3
CASRTPGQGATEAFF	TGTGCCAGCAGGACCCCGGGACAGGGGGCCACTGAAGCTTTCTTT	TRBV12-3/TRBV12-4	TRBD1	NA	TRBJ1-1
CASRSYGSGLRNTIYF	TGTGCCAGCCGATCCTACGGCAGCGGCTTACGAAACACCATATATTTT	TRBV19	NA	once	TRBJ1-3
CASSERGSTDTQYF	TGTGCCAGCAGTGAAAGAGGGAGCACAGATACGCAGTATTTT	TRBV6-4	NA	many	TRBJ2-3
CASSLFDGSGNTIYF	TGTGCCAGCAGTTTATTCGACGGATCTGGAAACACCATATATTTT	TRBV12-3/TRBV12-4	NA	few	TRBJ1-3
CASSLVPGLLPPPNYGYTF	TGCGCCAGCAGCTTGGTTCCGGGACTGTTGCCCCCCCCTAACTATGGCTACACCTTC	TRBV5-1	NA	NA	TRBJ1-2
CASSREYYRGEGYTF	TGTGCCAGCAGCCGCGAATATTACAGGGGCGAGGGCTACACCTTC	TRBV11-2	TRBD1	NA	TRBJ1-2
CASSPDQGSGNTIYF	TGTGCCAGCAGCCCCGACCAGGGGTCTGGAAACACCATATATTTT	TRBV5-5	NA	few	TRBJ1-3
CASSQDWDYGYTF	TGCGCCAGCAGCCAAGATTGGGACTATGGCTACACCTTC	TRBV4-1	NA	few	TRBJ1-2
CATARGGDTQYF	TGTGCCACCGCCCGTGGGGGGGATACGCAGTATTTT	TRBV15	NA	NA	TRBJ2-3
CASSLGRGTDTQYF	TGTGCCAGCAGTTTGGGGAGGGGCACAGATACGCAGTATTTT	TRBV7-2	TRBD2	many	TRBJ2-3
CSDLDSLTDTQYF	TGCAGCGACTTAGACAGTCTCACAGATACGCAGTATTTT	TRBV29-1	NA	NA	TRBJ2-3
CASSLGAEKLFF	TGTGCCAGCAGTTTGGGGGCGGAAAAACTGTTTTTT	TRBV12-3/TRBV12-4	NA	NA	TRBJ1-4
CASSLSDLSGYTF	TGTGCCAGCAGCCTCTCGGACCTCTCTGGCTACACCTTC	TRBV3-1	NA	NA	TRBJ1-2
CASSLSVGSETQYF	TGTGCCAGCAGCTTATCGGTAGGGTCCGAGACCCAGTACTTC	TRBV7-2	NA	many	TRBJ2-5
CAITFGLDGELFF	TGTGCCATCACCTTTGGACTGGACGGGGAGCTGTTTTTT	TRBV10-3	NA	few	TRBJ2-2
CASSQRDPGGTEAFF	TGCGCCAGCAGCCAGAGGGACCCGGGTGGAACTGAAGCTTTCTTT	TRBV4-1	NA	NA	TRBJ1-1
CASRPHAVPGNIQYF	TGTGCCAGCAGACCCCACGCGGTACCTGGAAACATTCAGTACTTC	TRBV28	NA	NA	TRBJ2-4